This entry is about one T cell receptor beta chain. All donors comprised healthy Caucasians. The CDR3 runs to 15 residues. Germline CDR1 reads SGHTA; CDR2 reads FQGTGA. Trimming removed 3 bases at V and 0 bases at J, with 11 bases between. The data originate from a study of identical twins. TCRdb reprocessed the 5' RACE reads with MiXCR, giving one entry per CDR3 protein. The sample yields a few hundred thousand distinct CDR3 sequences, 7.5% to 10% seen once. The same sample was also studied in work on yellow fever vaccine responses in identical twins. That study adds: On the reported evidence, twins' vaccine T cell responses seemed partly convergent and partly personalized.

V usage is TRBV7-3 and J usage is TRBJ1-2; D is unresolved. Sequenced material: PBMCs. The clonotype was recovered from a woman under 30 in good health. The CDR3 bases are TGTGCCAGCAGCTTGTGGCCGACGGCTAACTATGGCTACACCTTC. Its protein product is CASSLWPTANYGYTF.